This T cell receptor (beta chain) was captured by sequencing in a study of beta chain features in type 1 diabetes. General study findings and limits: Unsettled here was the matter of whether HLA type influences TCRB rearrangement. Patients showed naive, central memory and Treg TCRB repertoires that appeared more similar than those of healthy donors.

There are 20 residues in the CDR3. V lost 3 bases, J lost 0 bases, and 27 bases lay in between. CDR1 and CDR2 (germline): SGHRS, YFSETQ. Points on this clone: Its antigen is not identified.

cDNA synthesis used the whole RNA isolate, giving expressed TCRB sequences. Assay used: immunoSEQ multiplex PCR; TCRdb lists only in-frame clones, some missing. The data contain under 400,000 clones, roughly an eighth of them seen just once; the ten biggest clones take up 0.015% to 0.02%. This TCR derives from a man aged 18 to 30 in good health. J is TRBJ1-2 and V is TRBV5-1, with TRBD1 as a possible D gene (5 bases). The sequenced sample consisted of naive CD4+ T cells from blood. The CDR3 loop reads CASSSGRTGTIGWTNYGYTF. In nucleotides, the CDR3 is TGCGCCAGCAGCTCCGGCCGTACAGGCACCATAGGATGGACTAACTATGGCTACACCTTC. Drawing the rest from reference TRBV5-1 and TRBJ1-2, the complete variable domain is KAGVTQTPRYLIKTRGQQVTLSCSPISGHRSVSWYQQTPGQGLQFLFEYFSETQRNKGNFPGRFSGRQFSNSRSEMNVSTLELGDSALYLCASSSGRTGTIGWTNYGYTFGSGTRLTVV.